Listed below are T cell receptor beta chains from one sample, sequenced in a study of cytomegalovirus exposure and HLA in healthy donors. Clones were read by immunoSEQ multiplex PCR, and TCRdb kept only the in-frame ones, dropping some. The table lists under 250,000 clones, around 78% of them singletons, with less than 2% in the top ten. Source material: PBMCs. These receptor sequences come from a man aged 25-45 years in good health and CMV-seronegative. Each CDR3 is given with its conserved first and last residue. The order of the fields is V gene, J gene, clone size, D gene, CDR3 DNA, CDR3 protein. A D gene is named only where the DNA matches it firmly. Part of the rows lack a size; the others show once, few, many or a class for expanded clones.

>TRBV7-3|TRBJ2-1|-|TRBD2
TGTGCCAGCAGCTTAGGCGGAGCGGGAGGGCGTAATGAGCAGTTCTTC
CASSLGGAGGRNEQFF
>TRBV19|TRBJ2-7|-|TRBD2
TGTGCCAGTCGGGGGGGGATCTACGAGCAGTACTTC
CASRGGIYEQYF
>TRBV2|TRBJ2-2|-|-
TGTGCCAGCAGGGCGGTCATCACCGGGGAGCTGTTTTTT
CASRAVITGELFF
>TRBV7-2|TRBJ2-2|-|-
TGTGCCAGCAGCCCCGGGACACTACTTTTCAACACCGGGGAGCTGTTTTTT
CASSPGTLLFNTGELFF
>TRBV6-1|TRBJ1-2|-|-
TGTGCCAGCAGTGAAAGGGGAAAGGGGCTAGCTAACTATGGCTACACCTTC
CASSERGKGLANYGYTF
>TRBV2|TRBJ2-5|-|-
TGTGCCAGCAGTGTGAGAGAGACCCAGTACTTC
CASSVRETQYF
>TRBV5-1|TRBJ2-5|-|-
TGCGCCAGCAGCTCAGACTTTCAAGAGACCCAGTACTTC
CASSSDFQETQYF
>TRBV29-1|TRBJ2-7|-|TRBD2
TGCAGCGTTCTCCAAACCCAGCCGGGACTAGAAAAGCAGTACTTC
CSVLQTQPGLEKQYF
>TRBV7-9|TRBJ1-2|-|-
TGTGCCAGCAGCCCCCCCGCCCGGGGGGTCTATGGCTACACCTTC
CASSPPARGVYGYTF
>TRBV10-3|TRBJ1-2|-|TRBD1
TGTGCCATCAGCCAGGGGGGCTATGGCTACACCTTC
CAISQGGYGYTF
>TRBV29-1|TRBJ1-3|-|TRBD1
TGCAGCGCAGGGGGACAGGGGGCAAGAAACACCATATATTTT
CSAGGQGARNTIYF
>TRBV7-8|TRBJ1-1|-|TRBD1
TGTGCCAGCAGTGCCACAGGGGGCGCGAACACTGAAGCTTTCTTT
CASSATGGANTEAFF
>TRBV27|TRBJ1-1|-|-
TGTGCCAGCAGTACCTCTGGGGCCCCGCGGGCTTTCTTT
CASSTSGAPRAFF
>TRBV2|TRBJ2-7|-|TRBD1
TGTGCCAGCAGTGAAACAGGGGCCTCCTCCTACGAGCAGTACTTC
CASSETGASSYEQYF
>TRBV5-1|TRBJ2-3|few|TRBD1
TGCGCCAGCAGCTTGGGACAGGGGAGCACAGATACGCAGTATTTT
CASSLGQGSTDTQYF
>TRBV5-1|TRBJ2-7|-|-
TGCGCCAGCAGCCCCGATCCCTCGTCTAGCGCCTACGAGCAGTACTTC
CASSPDPSSSAYEQYF
>TRBV28|TRBJ1-4|-|TRBD1
TGTGCCAGCAGTGCCGGACAGGCAGGAGAAAAACTGTTTTTT
CASSAGQAGEKLFF
>TRBV6-5|TRBJ2-7|-|TRBD2
TGTGCCAGCAGACCCTGGCGGGAGGGCCACTACGAGCAGTACTTC
CASRPWREGHYEQYF
>TRBV2|TRBJ2-5|-|-
TGTGCCAGCAGAGGACTAGTTACAGGGCCCAAAGAGACCCAGTACTTC
CASRGLVTGPKETQYF
>TRBV2|TRBJ1-5|-|TRBD1
TGTGCCAGCAGCGAGGGGGGACAGCGTTTACTGAGCAATCAGCCCCAGCATTTT
CASSEGGQRLLSNQPQHF
>TRBV2|TRBJ2-1|-|-
TGTGCCAGCAGCCCCCTTCGCGGGAAGGTCTACAATGAGCAGTTCTTC
CASSPLRGKVYNEQFF
>TRBV10-1|TRBJ2-1|-|-
TGCGCCAGCAGTGAGTCGGGCTATAACAATGAGCAGTTCTTC
CASSESGYNNEQFF
>TRBV5-6|TRBJ1-2|-|TRBD1
TGTGCCAGCAGCTTTGGGACAGCCCCTGGCTACACCTTC
CASSFGTAPGYTF
>TRBV5-1|TRBJ1-5|-|-
TGCGCCAGCAGCTTGGTTTCAGGTTACAATCAGCCCCAGCATTTT
CASSLVSGYNQPQHF
>TRBV6-5|TRBJ2-1|few|TRBD1
TGTGCCAGCACCTTCGGACAGGTTTCGTTCTTC
CASTFGQVSFF
>TRBV6-5|TRBJ1-6|-|TRBD1
TGTGCCAGCAGTCCGGGACAGGGGTTTTCACCCCTCCACTTT
CASSPGQGFSPLHF
>TRBV30|TRBJ1-3|-|-
TGTGCATGGGACACCTCGGTCTCTGGAAACACCATATATTTT
CAWDTSVSGNTIYF
>TRBV6-1|TRBJ2-5|few|TRBD1
TGTGCCGGGACCCAAGGGGACAGGGGTATCGAGACCCAGTACTTC
CAGTQGDRGIETQYF
>TRBV28|TRBJ1-1|few|-
TGTGCCAGCAGTTTAAGAACGGGAGCTTTCTTT
CASSLRTGAFF
>TRBV5-1|TRBJ2-7|-|TRBD1
TGCGCCAGCAGCGACCTCTTCGGACAGGGGACCTACGAGCAGTACTTC
CASSDLFGQGTYEQYF
>TRBV9|TRBJ2-2|-|-
TGTGCCAGCAGCGGTAGGGGGAGTATCGGGGAGCTGTTTTTT
CASSGRGSIGELFF
>TRBV19|TRBJ2-3|-|TRBD2
TGTGCCAGTAGTAATGGAAAAACTAGCGACAATACGCAGTATTTT
CASSNGKTSDNTQYF
>TRBV18|TRBJ2-1|-|TRBD1
TGTGCCAGCTCACCACCGGCGGGACAGGGCTATGAGCAGTTCTTC
CASSPPAGQGYEQFF
>TRBV11-2|TRBJ2-7|-|-
TGTGCCAGCAGCTTAGTCCGGGGGAACGAGCAGTACTTC
CASSLVRGNEQYF
>TRBV13|TRBJ2-5|-|TRBD1
TGTGCCAGCAGCTGGCAGGGGGCAGAGGAGCAGTACTTC
CASSWQGAEEQYF
>TRBV18|TRBJ1-1|-|-
TGTGCCAGCTCACCACCGGGAGGGACATTGAACACTGAAGCTTTCTTT
CASSPPGGTLNTEAFF
>TRBV6-1|TRBJ1-1|-|-
TGTGCCAGCAGTGAAGGGACTGGCACTGAAGCTTTCTTT
CASSEGTGTEAFF
>TRBV28|TRBJ2-1|-|TRBD2
TGTGCCAGTTTGACAAGCGGGAGGGCCAGGTATTCCCCGCAGTTCTTC
CASLTSGRARYSPQFF
>TRBV25-1|TRBJ2-3|-|TRBD1
TGTGCCAGCAGTGAAACAGGGGGAGATACGCAGTATTTT
CASSETGGDTQYF
>TRBV4-1|TRBJ2-1|-|TRBD2
TGCGCCAGCAGCCAAGATGGGACCTCGGCGCGGACTAGCGGGAGGAGGCGACAGTTCTTC
CASSQDGTSARTSGRRRQFF
>TRBV10-1|TRBJ2-7|-|TRBD2
TGCGCCAGCAGAGGGACTAGCGGGAGAGAGCAGTACTTC
CASRGTSGREQYF
>TRBV2|TRBJ2-7|-|TRBD2
TGTGCCAGCAGTGTTGGACTAGCCACCTACGAGCAGTACTTC
CASSVGLATYEQYF
>TRBV6-4|TRBJ2-1|-|TRBD2
TGTGCCAGCAGTGACGGGACTAGCGGAGACAATGAGCAGTTCTTC
CASSDGTSGDNEQFF
>TRBV9|TRBJ1-5|-|-
TGTGCCAGCAGCGTAACACCTGATGGCAATCAGCCCCAGCATTTT
CASSVTPDGNQPQHF
>TRBV7-9|TRBJ2-4|-|-
TGTGCCAGCAGCCGGAACTTTGGGGCAGGGGGGTCTAAAAACATTCAGTACTTC
CASSRNFGAGGSKNIQYF
>TRBV5-8|TRBJ1-6|few|TRBD1
TGTGCCAGCGGGGACAGGCGGTTCAGCTCCTATAATTCACCCCTCCACTTT
CASGDRRFSSYNSPLHF
>TRBV6-6|TRBJ2-1|-|TRBD2
TGTGCCAGCAGTCCACTAGCGGGAGCCTACAATGAGCAGTTCTTC
CASSPLAGAYNEQFF
>TRBV7-9|TRBJ2-5|-|TRBD2
TGTGCCAGCAGCCCAGCGGGAGACGAGACCCAGTACTTC
CASSPAGDETQYF
>TRBV27|TRBJ2-7|-|-
TGTGCCAGCAGCCCGAGACAGATCTACGAGCAGTACTTC
CASSPRQIYEQYF
>TRBV5-1|TRBJ2-7|few|TRBD1
TGCGCCAGCAGCTTGTTGGGACAGGGGACCTACGAGCAGTACTTC
CASSLLGQGTYEQYF
>TRBV29-1|TRBJ1-1|-|TRBD1
TGCAGCGTGGGACAGGGGGACACTGAAGCTTTCTTT
CSVGQGDTEAFF
>TRBV15|TRBJ1-5|-|TRBD1
TGTGCCACCAGCCAAGGACAGGCACCGAATCAGCCCCAGCATTTT
CATSQGQAPNQPQHF
>TRBV7-3|TRBJ2-1|-|TRBD2
TGTGCCAGCAGCGCTAGCGGGAGGCTCAGGGGCAGCTCCTACAATGAGCAGTTCTTC
CASSASGRLRGSSYNEQFF
>TRBV18|TRBJ2-7|-|-
TGTGCCAGCTCACGAGGCGGCACCTACGAGCAGTACTTC
CASSRGGTYEQYF
>TRBV7-9|TRBJ2-7|-|TRBD2
TGTGCCAGCAGCTCCGTCGGGGGAGCGGGGAGCGAGCAGTACTTC
CASSSVGGAGSEQYF
>TRBV6-1|TRBJ2-5|-|TRBD2
TGTGCCAGCAGTGAAGGTTCCAGCGGGAGGCCCGGCCAAGAGACCCAGTACTTC
CASSEGSSGRPGQETQYF
>TRBV1|TRBJ2-3|-|-
TGCACCAGCAGCTCGAAAACCCCGCTAGCGGGAGGGCCGGATACGCAGTATTTT
CTSSSKTPLAGGPDTQYF
>TRBV5-4|TRBJ2-3|-|TRBD1
TGTGCCGTCGCAAGGGACAGTATTAGCACAGATACGCAGTATTTT
CAVARDSISTDTQYF